This passage covers 20 T cell receptor beta chains from one sample sequenced in a study of T-cell memory formation after mild COVID-19. TCRdb used MiXCR to reprocess the 5' RACE reads, holding one entry per CDR3 protein. The table shows fewer than 350,000 distinct CDR3 sequences, with approximately 7.6% occurring only once. Sequenced: PBMCs or a T cell subset sorted from them (not recorded which). These receptors all stem from a man younger than 35 who had mild COVID-19 (a few samples of this study predate the infection). Cell type and time point are not known.

The chain combines TRBV2 with TRBJ2-2; TRBD2 is a possible D gene (5 bases). CDR1 and CDR2 (germline): SNHLY, FYNNEI. This CDR3 contains 13 residues. The V and J ends lost 6 bases and 5 bases respectively, with 10 bases between them. CDR3 sequence reads: CASRGDITGELFF. DNA of the CDR3: TGTGCCAGCAGGGGAGATATAACCGGGGAGCTGTTTTTT.

The rearrangement uses TRBV12-3 or TRBV12-4 and TRBJ1-2; D gene unclear. The CDR3 is 13 amino acids. Trimming stripped 3 bases from V and 4 bases from J, with 9 bases between. DNA of the CDR3: TGTGCCAGCAGTTTCTGGGTCGCCTATGGCTACACCTTC. Translated, it gives CASSFWVAYGYTF.

In this sample, this clonotype turned up a few times. The V call is TRBV9, the J call TRBJ1-2; D may be TRBD1 (5 bases). The CDR3 sequence is 15 residues long. CDR1 is SGDLS, CDR2 YYNGEE, per germline. The V gene lost 0 bases and the J gene lost 4 bases, with 13 bases spanning the gap. The CDR3 region has the DNA TGTGCCAGCAGCGTAGGTTCGGGGCACGGCTATGGCTACACCTTC. This gives the protein CASSVGSGHGYGYTF.

This clonotype occurred a few times. V usage is TRBV10-3 and J usage is TRBJ2-7, with D unresolved. CDR1 is ENHRY and CDR2 is SYGVKD in the germline V gene. The CDR3 runs 13 residues. Between the trimmed V and J ends, which lost 9 bases and 0 bases, there was a span of 12 bases. The CDR3: CAIGDDSSYEQYF. In DNA form, the CDR3 reads TGTGCCATAGGCGACGATAGCTCCTACGAGCAGTACTTC.

Only a few counts were recorded for this clonotype. In DNA, the CDR3 is TGTGCCAGCGGGGTACTAGCGGACTATACGCAGTATTTT. It is translated as CASGVLADYTQYF. The J gene is TRBJ2-3, the V gene TRBV7-9, with 8 nucleotides matching TRBD2. The junction had 8 bases not matched to a gene; V was cut back by 8 bases and J by 7 bases. The CDR3 is made up of 13 amino acids. Germline V gene data show CDR1 as SEHNR and CDR2 as FQNEAQ (reference sequence).

There are a few counts of this clonotype. This chain connects TRBV5-4 to TRBJ2-5; TRBD1 might be the D (6 bases). Trimming took 5 bases from V and 0 from J, leaving 17 bases between them. CDR1 is SGHNT and CDR2 is YYREEE in the germline V gene (reference sequence). The CDR3 totals 16 residues. The CDR3 is CASSQNWDTDQETQYF. DNA of the CDR3: TGTGCCAGCAGTCAGAACTGGGACACCGACCAAGAGACCCAGTACTTC.

The chain's CDR3 is CASSLFGQGTQYF. In DNA, the CDR3 is TGCGCCAGCAGCTTGTTTGGGCAGGGTACGCAGTATTTT. The rearrangement joins TRBV5-1 to TRBJ2-3, with D possibly being TRBD1 (5 bases). CDR1 and CDR2 (germline): SGHRS, YFSETQ. The CDR3 contains 13 residues. The germline V and J ends were trimmed by 1 base and 8 bases, with 11 bases remaining between them.

At least ten counts were recorded for this clonotype. V and J are TRBV11-2 and TRBJ2-3; 11 nucleotides align to TRBD2. V lost 1 base and J lost 2; bases outside the gene matches: 2. Per the germline V gene, CDR1 is SGHAT and CDR2 is FQNNGV. CDR3 size: 16 residues. CDR3 in amino acids: CASSLATSGDTDTQYF. CDR3 in DNA: TGTGCCAGCAGCTTAGCGACTAGCGGGGACACAGATACGCAGTATTTT.

V usage is TRBV6-6 and J usage is TRBJ2-5, with 12 positions matching TRBD1. The CDR3 runs to 18 residues. V shed 6 bases and J 5 bases; nucleotides not matched to a gene: 16. Germline V gene sequence: CDR1 MNHNY, CDR2 SVGAGI (reference sequence). The CDR3, as DNA: TGTGCCAGCAGCCCCTTCCGGGACAGGGGGCTTCGCCACGAGACCCAGTACTTC. Translated: CASSPFRDRGLRHETQYF.

Comment on this clonotype: A much larger clone lies a single base off, so this may be a read error. The rearrangement links TRBV5-1 to TRBJ1-6; 8 bases map to TRBD1. The germline CDR1 and CDR2 sequences are SGHRS and YFSETQ. The CDR3 is made up of 14 amino acids. The CDR3 region is CAISQGAFDSPLHF. The CDR3 DNA sequence: TGCGCCATCAGCCAGGGGGCGTTCGATTCACCCCTCCACTTT.

There are many counts of this clonotype. This rearrangement joins TRBV5-1 to TRBJ2-7, with a possible D match to TRBD2 (6 bases). Trimming removed 4 bases from V and 6 bases from J, with 23 bases in between. The CDR3 contains 16 residues. Germline-derived CDR1 and CDR2 are SGHRS and YFSETQ. The CDR3 sequence is CASSPGVRSEGGEQYV. As DNA, the CDR3 is TGCGCCAGCAGCCCTGGAGTGCGGTCGGAGGGAGGCGAGCAGTACGTC.

This clonotype was counted only a few times. The rearrangement links TRBV7-2 to TRBJ1-1; TRBD1 agrees at 9 bases. Looked up from germline, CDR1 is SGHTA and CDR2 is FQGNSA. V lost 1 base and J lost 6; bases outside the gene matches: 6. The CDR3 totals 15 residues. The CDR3 DNA sequence: TGTGCCAGCAGCTTAGTGGGGACAGGGATCGCTGAAGCTTTCTTT. Translation: CASSLVGTGIAEAFF.

This clonotype has more than one count but fewer than ten. This sequence joins TRBV6-5 and TRBJ1-6; unclear D gene. Trimming shortened V by 0 bases and J by 10 bases, and 10 bases separated the two germline ends. CDR1 is MNHEY, CDR2 SVGAGI, per germline. The CDR3 sequence is 14 residues long. The CDR3 sequence is CASSYSPVTSPLHF. DNA of the CDR3: TGTGCCAGCAGTTACTCTCCGGTAACCTCACCCCTCCACTTT.

V is TRBV20-1 and J is TRBJ2-7; 7 bases map to TRBD1. Per the germline V gene, CDR1 is DFQATT and CDR2 is SNEGSKA (reference sequence). V lost 0 bases, J lost 4 bases, and 6 bases stayed unmatched. This CDR3 has 14 residues. The CDR3 coding sequence is TGCAGTGCTAGAGATACGGGACAGAAATACGAGCAGTACGTC. Residues: CSARDTGQKYEQYV.

This clonotype was detected a few times. This chain uses TRBV18 with TRBJ1-4; 7 positions match TRBD1. The trim removed 5 bases at V and 8 bases at J, leaving 5 bases unmatched. This CDR3 has 13 residues. Germline values: CDR1 KGHSH, CDR2 LQKENI. The CDR3 sequence: CASSYRDSEKLFF. CDR3 DNA sequence: TGTGCCAGCTCATACCGGGACAGCGAAAAACTGTTTTTT.

The rearrangement links TRBV6-5 to TRBJ2-4; possible D gene TRBD2, 5 bases. Per the germline V gene, CDR1 is MNHEY and CDR2 is SVGAGI. Trimming pared 6 bases from V and 9 bases from J, leaving 15 bases between. This CDR3 has 13 amino acids. The DNA of the CDR3 is TGTGCCAGCAGCTCGCTGGACGGAGGCATTCAGTACTTC. Translation: CASSSLDGGIQYF.

The V and J genes are TRBV6-2 or TRBV6-3 and TRBJ1-5, with D perhaps matching TRBD1 (6 bases). This CDR3 has 18 amino acids. Germline V CDR1 and CDR2: MNHEY, SVGEGT. Trimming shortened V by 6 bases and J by 0 bases, and 21 bases separated the two germline ends. CDR3 region: CASSSRDTSLYSNQPQHF. CDR3 coding DNA: TGTGCCAGCAGCTCTCGGGACACGAGTCTTTATAGCAATCAGCCCCAGCATTTT.

This clonotype was observed many times. This sequence joins TRBV3-1 and TRBJ1-1; D is perhaps TRBD1 (6 bases). Germline V gene lookup returns CDR1 LGHDT and CDR2 YNNKEL (reference sequence). V was shortened by 2 bases and J by 6 bases, with 19 bases between the two germline ends. This CDR3 region has 16 residues. CDR3 residues: CASSQYPGQPMPEAFF. In DNA, the CDR3 is TGTGCCAGCAGCCAATATCCGGGACAACCTATGCCTGAAGCTTTCTTT.

At least ten counts were recorded for this clonotype. The rearrangement links TRBV5-1 to TRBJ2-7; 10 positions match TRBD1. V shed 7 bases, J shed 4 bases, and the junction held 11 bases outside the gene matches. CDR3 size: 15 residues. Germline CDR1 reads SGHRS; CDR2 reads YFSETQ. The DNA of the CDR3 is TGCGCCAGCGCCCGCTCCGGGACAGGGGAGTACGAGCAGTACTTC. This codes for CASARSGTGEYEQYF.

This rearrangement joins TRBV29-1 to TRBJ1-1; no reliable D call. The CDR3 has 11 amino acids. Per germline, CDR1 SQVTM and CDR2 ANQGSEA. Trimming cost V 8 bases and J 6 bases, with 13 bases left between them. The CDR3 loop reads CSSEIKSEAFF. As DNA, the CDR3 is TGCAGCTCTGAAATAAAATCTGAAGCTTTCTTT.